One and the same sample provided the 11 T cell receptor beta chains below, sequenced in a study of blood T cell repertoires in COVID-19 (dated by TCRdb to about 2020). The library was produced with the immunoSEQ multiplex PCR assay. Sourced from immuneACCESS, this table was stored by TCRdb with only in-frame sequences that have V and J called. A share of the clones is absent; for the studies checked, an unresolved V gene accounts for under half, and the remainder has no known explanation. The sample contains roughly 150,000 clones, more than 65% of them found a single time. Of the sample, roughly 13% is held by the ten largest clones. Sample: peripheral blood. The receptor source for this set is a woman older than 75 with acute or convalescent COVID-19.

J is TRBJ2-2 and V is TRBV27, with D possibly TRBD2 on 5 matching bases. The length of the CDR3 is 13 residues. The V and J ends lost 5 bases and 6 bases respectively, with 10 bases between them. The germline V gene has CDR1 MNHEY and CDR2 SMNVEV (reference sequence). The CDR3 protein is CASSPPLAGELFF. For the CDR3, the DNA is TGTGCCAGCAGTCCCCCACTAGCCGGGGAGCTGTTTTTT.

The rearrangement uses TRBV30 and TRBJ1-2, with 8 bases lining up with TRBD1. The germline CDR1 and CDR2 sequences are GTSNPN and SVGIG (reference sequence). The CDR3 runs 12 residues. Trimming took 3 bases from V and 8 from J; bases not matched to a gene: 5. Here the CDR3 DNA reads TGTGCCTGGAGCACCCCAGGGGGCGGCTACACCTTC. This sequence encodes CAWSTPGGGYTF.

The rearrangement uses TRBV29-1 and TRBJ1-1; possibly TRBD1 for D (5 bases). Per germline, CDR1 SQVTM and CDR2 ANQGSEA. Between the trimmed V and J ends, which lost 6 bases and 5 bases, there was a span of 13 bases. CDR3 size: 12 residues. This CDR3 is CSVAWGETEAFF. The CDR3 nucleotides are TGCAGCGTGGCCTGGGGGGAGACTGAAGCTTTCTTT.

This chain joins TRBV19 and TRBJ2-5, with 9 bases that match TRBD1. V shed 11 bases and J 4 bases; nucleotides not matched to a gene: 8. The CDR3 covers 13 residues. Germline V lookup: CDR1 LNHDA, CDR2 SQIVND (reference sequence). DNA of the CDR3: TGTGCCTGCCGGGACAGGGTGAGAGAGACCCAGTACTTC. Protein product: CACRDRVRETQYF.

DNA of the CDR3: TGTGCCAGCAGTTCGCGACTCGTATCGATTACGGATGAGCAGTTCTTC. Translated, it gives CASSSRLVSITDEQFF. V usage is TRBV21-1 and J usage is TRBJ2-1; the listed D gene, TRBD2, was not tested against the DNA. TRBV21-1 is a pseudogene segment. This CDR3 region has 16 residues.

The chain is built from TRBV5-1 and TRBJ1-6; the D gene is possibly TRBD1 (5 bases). The V gene's germline CDR1 is SGHRS and CDR2 YFSETQ. The CDR3 has 13 amino acids. The V end lost 7 bases, the J end lost 6 bases, and 11 bases lay between the germline ends. This CDR3 reads CASRGEGNSPLHF. The DNA of the CDR3 is TGCGCCAGCCGGGGGGAGGGTAATTCACCCCTCCACTTT.

The rearrangement uses TRBV28 and TRBJ2-3; D may be TRBD1 (5 bases). This CDR3 comprises 14 residues. V was pared by 8 bases and J by 2 bases, with 14 bases between. Germline V gene sequence: CDR1 MDHEN, CDR2 SYDVKM. Here the CDR3 DNA reads TGTGCCAGCGGGCTGGGGCGGATCACAGATACGCAGTATTTT. Encoded protein: CASGLGRITDTQYF. Filled out from reference TRBV28 and TRBJ2-3, the complete variable domain reads DVKVTQSSRYLVKRTGEKVFLECVQDMDHENMFWYRQDPGLGLRLIYFSYDVKMKEKGDIPEGYSVSREKKERFSLILESASTNQTSMYLCASGLGRITDTQYFGPGTRLTVL.

V and J are TRBV19 and TRBJ1-1, with a weak D call TRBD1 (5 bases). Germline V gene sequence: CDR1 LNHDA, CDR2 SQIVND (reference sequence). This CDR3 has 13 residues. The ends were cut back, 2 bases at V and 9 bases at J, with 13 bases in the middle. CDR3 in amino acids: CASSISTGGKAFF. The DNA for the CDR3 is TGTGCCAGTAGTATATCAACGGGGGGGAAAGCTTTCTTT.

This rearrangement joins TRBV5-1 to TRBJ1-1; D is possibly TRBD1 (5 bases). Germline V gene sequence: CDR1 SGHRS, CDR2 YFSETQ. The CDR3 totals 14 residues. V was cut by 4 bases and J by 4 bases, with 14 bases left in between. The CDR3 DNA reads as TGCGCCAGCAGCGACCAGACAGAGGTCACTGAAGCTTTCTTT. Its protein is CASSDQTEVTEAFF.

The chain joins TRBV7-6 to TRBJ2-7; 10 positions agree with TRBD2. Germline loops: CDR1 SGHVS, CDR2 FNYEAQ. This CDR3 is 16 amino acids long. The V and J ends lost 6 bases and 7 bases, in that order; junction bases with no gene match: 15. CDR3 residues: CASSSVKRTSGLEQYF. CDR3 sequence (DNA): TGTGCCAGCAGTTCTGTTAAGCGGACTAGCGGCCTTGAGCAGTACTTC.

This clone has only a few counts. The chain is built from TRBV7-9 and TRBJ1-1, with a tentative D call TRBD1 (6 bases). The length of the CDR3 is 18 residues. V lost 5 bases and J 1 base, leaving 23 bases between the germline ends. Germline values: CDR1 SEHNR, CDR2 FQNEAQ (reference sequence). CDR3: CASSNRGGGPAANTEAFF. For the CDR3, the DNA is TGTGCCAGCAGCAATAGGGGTGGGGGCCCCGCAGCGAACACTGAAGCTTTCTTT.